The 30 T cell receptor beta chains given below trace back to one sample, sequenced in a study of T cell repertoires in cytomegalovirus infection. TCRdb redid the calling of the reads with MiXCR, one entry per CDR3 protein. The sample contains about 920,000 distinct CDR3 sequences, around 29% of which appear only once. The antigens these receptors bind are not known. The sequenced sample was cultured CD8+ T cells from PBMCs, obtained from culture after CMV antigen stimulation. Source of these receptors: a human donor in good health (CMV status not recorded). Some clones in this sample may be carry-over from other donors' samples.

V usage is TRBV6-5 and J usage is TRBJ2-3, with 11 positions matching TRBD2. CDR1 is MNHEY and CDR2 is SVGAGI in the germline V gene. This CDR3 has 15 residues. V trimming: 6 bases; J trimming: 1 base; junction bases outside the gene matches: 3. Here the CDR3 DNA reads TGTGCCAGCAGGATACTAGCGGGGGGCACAGATACGCAGTATTTT. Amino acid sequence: CASRILAGGTDTQYF.

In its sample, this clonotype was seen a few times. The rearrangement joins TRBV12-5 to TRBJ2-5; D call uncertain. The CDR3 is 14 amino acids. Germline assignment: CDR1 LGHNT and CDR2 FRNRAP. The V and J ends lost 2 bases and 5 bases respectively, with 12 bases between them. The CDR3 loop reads CASGLTRKAETQYF. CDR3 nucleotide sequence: TGTGCTAGTGGTTTGACAAGAAAGGCGGAGACCCAGTACTTC.

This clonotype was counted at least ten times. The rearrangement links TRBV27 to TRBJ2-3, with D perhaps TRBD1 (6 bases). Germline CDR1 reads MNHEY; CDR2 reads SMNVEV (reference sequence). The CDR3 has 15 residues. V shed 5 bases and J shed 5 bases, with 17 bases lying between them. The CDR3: CASSPRGRGLDTQYF. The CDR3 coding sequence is TGTGCCAGCAGTCCCCGGGGCAGGGGATTAGATACGCAGTATTTT.

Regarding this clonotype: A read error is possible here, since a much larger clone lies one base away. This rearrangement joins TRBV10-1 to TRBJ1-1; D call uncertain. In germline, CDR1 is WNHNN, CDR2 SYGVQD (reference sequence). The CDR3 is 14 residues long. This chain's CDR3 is CAGSESRQNTEAFF. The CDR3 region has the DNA TGCGCCGGCAGTGAGTCGAGGCAGAACACTGAAGCTTTCTTT.

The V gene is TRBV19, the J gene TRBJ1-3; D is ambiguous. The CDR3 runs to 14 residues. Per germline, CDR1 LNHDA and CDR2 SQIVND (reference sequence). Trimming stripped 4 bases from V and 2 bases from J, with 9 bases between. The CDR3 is CASSNSEAGNTIYF. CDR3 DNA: TGTGCCAGTAGTAACTCGGAAGCTGGAAACACCATATATTTT.

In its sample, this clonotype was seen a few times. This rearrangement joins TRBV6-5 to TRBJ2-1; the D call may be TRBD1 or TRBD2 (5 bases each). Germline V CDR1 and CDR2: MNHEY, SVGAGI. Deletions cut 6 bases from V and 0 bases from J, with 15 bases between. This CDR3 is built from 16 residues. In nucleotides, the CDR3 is TGTGCCAGCAGACGTCTTGGGACCTCCTCCTACAATGAGCAGTTCTTC. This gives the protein CASRRLGTSSYNEQFF.

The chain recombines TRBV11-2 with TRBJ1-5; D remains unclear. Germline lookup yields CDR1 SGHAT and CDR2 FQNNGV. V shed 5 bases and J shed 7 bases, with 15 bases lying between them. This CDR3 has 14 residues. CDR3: CASSISPNGQPQHF. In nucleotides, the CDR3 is TGTGCCAGCAGCATCAGTCCCAATGGGCAGCCCCAGCATTTT.

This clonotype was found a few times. For the CDR3, the DNA is TGTGCCAGCAGCAAAAACACAGATACGCAGTATTTT. It translates to CASSKNTDTQYF. The genes are TRBV4-2 and TRBJ2-3, with D unclear. Trimming shortened V by 5 bases and J by 2 bases, and 5 bases separated the two germline ends. In germline, CDR1 is LGHNA, CDR2 YNFKEQ. The length of the CDR3 is 12 residues.

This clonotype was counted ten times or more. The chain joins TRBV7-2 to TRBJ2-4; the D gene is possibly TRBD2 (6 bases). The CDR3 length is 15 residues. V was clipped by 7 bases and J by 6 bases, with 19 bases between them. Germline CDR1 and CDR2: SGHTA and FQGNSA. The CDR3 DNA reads TGTGCCAGCACTTTCTTCTCCGGGAGCAGAAACATTCAGTACTTC. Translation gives CASTFFSGSRNIQYF.

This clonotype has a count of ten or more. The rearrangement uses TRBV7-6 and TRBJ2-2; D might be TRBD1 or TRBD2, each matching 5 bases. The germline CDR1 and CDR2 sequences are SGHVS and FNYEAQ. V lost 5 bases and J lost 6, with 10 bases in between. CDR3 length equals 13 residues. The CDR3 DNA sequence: TGTGCCAGCAGCCCGAGGGGACCCGGGGAGCTGTTTTTT. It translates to CASSPRGPGELFF.

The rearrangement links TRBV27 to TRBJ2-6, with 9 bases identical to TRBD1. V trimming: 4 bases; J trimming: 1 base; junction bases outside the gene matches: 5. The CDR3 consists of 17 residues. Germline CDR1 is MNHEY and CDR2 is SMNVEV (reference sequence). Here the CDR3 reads CASSWGTGPSGANVLTF. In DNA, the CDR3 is TGTGCCAGCAGTTGGGGGACAGGGCCATCTGGGGCCAACGTCCTGACTTTC.

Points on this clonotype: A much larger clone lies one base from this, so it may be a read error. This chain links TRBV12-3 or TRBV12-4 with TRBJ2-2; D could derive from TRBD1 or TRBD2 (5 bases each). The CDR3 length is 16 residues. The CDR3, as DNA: TGTGCCAGCAGTTTACTGGGCAGGGCGAACACCGGGGTGCTGTTTTTT. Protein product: CASSLLGRANTGVLFF.

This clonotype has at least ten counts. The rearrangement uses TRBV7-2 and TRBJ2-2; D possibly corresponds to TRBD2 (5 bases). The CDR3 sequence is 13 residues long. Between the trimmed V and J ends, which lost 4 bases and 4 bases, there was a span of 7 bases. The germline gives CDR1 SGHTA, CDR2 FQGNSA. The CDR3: CASSSGVTGELFF. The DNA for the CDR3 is TGTGCCAGCAGCTCCGGGGTCACCGGGGAGCTGTTTTTT.

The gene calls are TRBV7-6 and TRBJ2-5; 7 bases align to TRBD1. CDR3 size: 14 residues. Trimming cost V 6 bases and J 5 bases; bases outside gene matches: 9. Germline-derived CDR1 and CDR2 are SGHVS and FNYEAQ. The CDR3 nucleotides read TGTGCCAGCAGTCCCTCGACAGGGTTGGAGACCCAGTACTTC. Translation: CASSPSTGLETQYF.

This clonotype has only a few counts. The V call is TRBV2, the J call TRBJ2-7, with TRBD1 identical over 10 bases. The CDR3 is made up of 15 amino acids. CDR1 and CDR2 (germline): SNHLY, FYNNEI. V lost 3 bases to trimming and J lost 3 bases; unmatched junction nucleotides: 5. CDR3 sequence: CASSDGTGVNYEQYF. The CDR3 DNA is TGTGCCAGCAGTGATGGGACAGGGGTCAACTACGAGCAGTACTTC.

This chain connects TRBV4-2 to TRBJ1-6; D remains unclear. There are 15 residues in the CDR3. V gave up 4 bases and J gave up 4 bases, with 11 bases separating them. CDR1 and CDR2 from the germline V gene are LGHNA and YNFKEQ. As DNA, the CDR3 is TGTGCCAGCAGCCCACCCCGAAATTATAATTCACCCCTCCACTTT. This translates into CASSPPRNYNSPLHF.

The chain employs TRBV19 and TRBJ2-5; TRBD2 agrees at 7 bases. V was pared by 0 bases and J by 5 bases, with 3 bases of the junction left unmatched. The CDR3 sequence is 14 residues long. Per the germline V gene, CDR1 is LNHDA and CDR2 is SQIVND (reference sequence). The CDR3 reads CASSIDRLAETQYF. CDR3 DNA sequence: TGTGCCAGTAGTATAGATCGACTAGCTGAGACCCAGTACTTC.

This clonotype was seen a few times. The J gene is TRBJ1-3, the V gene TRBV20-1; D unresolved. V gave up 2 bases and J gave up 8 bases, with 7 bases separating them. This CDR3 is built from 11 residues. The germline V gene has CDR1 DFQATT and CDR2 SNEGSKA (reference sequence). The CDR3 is CSARSLDTIYF. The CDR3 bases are TGCAGTGCTAGATCCCTGGACACCATATATTTT.

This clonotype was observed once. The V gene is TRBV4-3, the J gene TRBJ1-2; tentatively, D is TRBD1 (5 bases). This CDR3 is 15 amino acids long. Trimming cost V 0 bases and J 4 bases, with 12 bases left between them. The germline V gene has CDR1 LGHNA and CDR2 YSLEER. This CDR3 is CASSQESTATYGYTF. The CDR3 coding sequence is TGCGCCAGCAGCCAAGAATCGACAGCCACCTATGGCTACACCTTC.

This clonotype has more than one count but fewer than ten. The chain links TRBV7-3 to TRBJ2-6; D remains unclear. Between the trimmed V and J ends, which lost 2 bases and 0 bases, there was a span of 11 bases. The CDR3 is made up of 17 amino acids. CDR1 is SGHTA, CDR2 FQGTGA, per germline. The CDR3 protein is CASSLPGSSSGANVLTF. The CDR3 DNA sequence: TGTGCCAGCAGCTTACCAGGTTCGAGCTCTGGGGCCAACGTCCTGACTTTC.

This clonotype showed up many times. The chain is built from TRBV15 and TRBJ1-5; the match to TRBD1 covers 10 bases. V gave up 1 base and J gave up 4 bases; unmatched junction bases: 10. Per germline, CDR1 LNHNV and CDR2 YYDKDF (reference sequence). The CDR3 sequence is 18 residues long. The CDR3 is CATSRGSGTGVGNQPQHF. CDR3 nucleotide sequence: TGTGCCACCAGCAGAGGTTCCGGGACAGGGGTGGGGAATCAGCCCCAGCATTTT. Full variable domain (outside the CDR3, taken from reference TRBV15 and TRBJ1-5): DAMVIQNPRYQVTQFGKPVTLSCSQTLNHNVMYWYQQKSSQAPKLLFHYYDKDFNNEADTPDNFQSRRPNTSFCFLDIRSPGLGDTAMYLCATSRGSGTGVGNQPQHFGDGTRLSIL.

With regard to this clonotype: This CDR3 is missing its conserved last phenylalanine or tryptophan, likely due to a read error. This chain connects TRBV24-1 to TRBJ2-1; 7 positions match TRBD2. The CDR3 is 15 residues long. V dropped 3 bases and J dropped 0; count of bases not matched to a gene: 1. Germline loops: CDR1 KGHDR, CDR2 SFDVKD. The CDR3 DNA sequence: TGTGCCACCAGTGATCGGACTAGCTCCTACAATGAGCAGTTCTCC. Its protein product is CATSDRTSSYNEQFS.

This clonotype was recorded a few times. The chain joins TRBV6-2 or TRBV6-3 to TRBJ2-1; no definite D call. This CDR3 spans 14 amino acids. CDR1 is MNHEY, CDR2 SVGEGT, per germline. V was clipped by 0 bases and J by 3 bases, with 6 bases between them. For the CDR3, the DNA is TGTGCCAGCAGTTACTCCGGTTTCTACAATGAGCAGTTCTTC. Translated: CASSYSGFYNEQFF.

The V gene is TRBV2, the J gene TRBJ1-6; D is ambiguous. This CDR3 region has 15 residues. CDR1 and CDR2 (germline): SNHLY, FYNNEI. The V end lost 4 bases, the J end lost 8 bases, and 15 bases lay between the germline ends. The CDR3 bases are TGTGCCAGCAGTGTGTCTATCGCAGTTGATTCACCCCTCCACTTT. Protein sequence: CASSVSIAVDSPLHF.

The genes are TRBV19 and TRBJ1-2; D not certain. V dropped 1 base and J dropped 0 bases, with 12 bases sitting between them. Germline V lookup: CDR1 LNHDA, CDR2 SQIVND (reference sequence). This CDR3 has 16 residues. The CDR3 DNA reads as TGTGCCAGTAGTATAGTATTCGATGAAGCTAACTATGGCTACACCTTC. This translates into CASSIVFDEANYGYTF.

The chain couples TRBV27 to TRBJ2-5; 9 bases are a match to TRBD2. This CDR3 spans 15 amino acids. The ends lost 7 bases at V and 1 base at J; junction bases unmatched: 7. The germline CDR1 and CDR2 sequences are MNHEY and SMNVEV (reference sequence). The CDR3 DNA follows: TGTGCCAGCAAAAGGACTAGCGCGAGCCAAGAGACCCAGTACTTC. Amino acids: CASKRTSASQETQYF.

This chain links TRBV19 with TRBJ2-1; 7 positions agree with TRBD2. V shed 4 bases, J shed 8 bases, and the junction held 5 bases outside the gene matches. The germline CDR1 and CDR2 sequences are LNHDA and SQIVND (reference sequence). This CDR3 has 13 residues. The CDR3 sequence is CASSTGRIHEQFF. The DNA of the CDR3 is TGTGCCAGTAGTACCGGGAGGATCCATGAGCAGTTCTTC.

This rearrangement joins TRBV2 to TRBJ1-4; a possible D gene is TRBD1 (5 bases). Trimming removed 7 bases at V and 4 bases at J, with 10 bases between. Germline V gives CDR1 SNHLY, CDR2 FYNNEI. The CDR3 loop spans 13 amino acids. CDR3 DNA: TGTGCCAGCATACAGGCGCTTAATGAAAAACTGTTTTTT. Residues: CASIQALNEKLFF. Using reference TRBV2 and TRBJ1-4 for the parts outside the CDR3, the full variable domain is EPEVTQTPSHQVTQMGQEVILRCVPISNHLYFYWYRQILGQKVEFLVSFYNNEISEKSEIFDDQFSVERPDGSNFTLKIRSTKLEDSAMYFCASIQALNEKLFFGSGTQLSVL.

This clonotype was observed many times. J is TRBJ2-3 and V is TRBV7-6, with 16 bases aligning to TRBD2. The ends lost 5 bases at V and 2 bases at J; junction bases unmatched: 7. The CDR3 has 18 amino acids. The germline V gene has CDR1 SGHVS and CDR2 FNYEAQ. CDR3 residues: CASSHGTSGGAATDTQYF. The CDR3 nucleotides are TGTGCCAGCAGCCACGGGACTAGCGGGGGGGCCGCCACAGATACGCAGTATTTT.

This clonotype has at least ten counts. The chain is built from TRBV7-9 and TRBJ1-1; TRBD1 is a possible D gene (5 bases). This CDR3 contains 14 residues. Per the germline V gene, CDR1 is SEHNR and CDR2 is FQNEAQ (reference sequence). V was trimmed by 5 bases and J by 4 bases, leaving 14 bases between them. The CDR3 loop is CASSILGGGTEAFF. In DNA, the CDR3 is TGTGCCAGCAGCATCCTCGGGGGAGGCACTGAAGCTTTCTTT.